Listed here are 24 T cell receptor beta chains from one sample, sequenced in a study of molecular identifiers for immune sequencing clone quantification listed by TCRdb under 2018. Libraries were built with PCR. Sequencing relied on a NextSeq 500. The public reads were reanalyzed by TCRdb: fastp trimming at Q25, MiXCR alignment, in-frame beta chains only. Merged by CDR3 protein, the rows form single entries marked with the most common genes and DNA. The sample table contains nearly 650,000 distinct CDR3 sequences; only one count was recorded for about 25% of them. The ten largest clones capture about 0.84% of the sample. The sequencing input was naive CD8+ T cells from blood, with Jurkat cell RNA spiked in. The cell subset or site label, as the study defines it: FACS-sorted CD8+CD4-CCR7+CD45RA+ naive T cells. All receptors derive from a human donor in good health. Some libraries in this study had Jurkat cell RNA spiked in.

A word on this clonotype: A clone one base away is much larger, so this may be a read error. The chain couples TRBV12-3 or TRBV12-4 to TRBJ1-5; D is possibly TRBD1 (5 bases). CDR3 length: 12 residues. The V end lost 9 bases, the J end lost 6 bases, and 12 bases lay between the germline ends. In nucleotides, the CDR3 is TGTGCCAGTCGGGGCCCCAGTCAGCCCCAGCATTTT. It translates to CASRGPSQPQHF.

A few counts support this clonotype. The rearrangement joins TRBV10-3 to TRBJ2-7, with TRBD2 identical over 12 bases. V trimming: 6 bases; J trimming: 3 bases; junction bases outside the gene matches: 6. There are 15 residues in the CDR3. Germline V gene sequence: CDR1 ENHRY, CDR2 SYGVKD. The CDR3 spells CAISLTSGGFYEQYF. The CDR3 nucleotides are TGTGCCATCAGCCTGACTAGCGGGGGATTCTACGAGCAGTACTTC.

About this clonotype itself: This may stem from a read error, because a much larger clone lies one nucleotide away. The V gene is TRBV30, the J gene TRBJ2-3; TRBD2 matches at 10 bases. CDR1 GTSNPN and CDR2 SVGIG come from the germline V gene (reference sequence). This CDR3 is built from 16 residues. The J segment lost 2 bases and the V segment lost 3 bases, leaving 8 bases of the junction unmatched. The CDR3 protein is CAWRPNSGGITDTQYF. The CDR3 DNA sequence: TGTGCCTGGAGACCTAATAGCGGGGGGATCACAGATACGCAGTATTTT.

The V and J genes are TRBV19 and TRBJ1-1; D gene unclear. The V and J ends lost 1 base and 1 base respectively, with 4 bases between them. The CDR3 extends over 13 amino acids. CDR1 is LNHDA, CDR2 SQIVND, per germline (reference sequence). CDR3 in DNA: TGTGCCAGTAGTATAGGGGCGAACACTGAAGCTTTCTTT. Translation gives CASSIGANTEAFF.

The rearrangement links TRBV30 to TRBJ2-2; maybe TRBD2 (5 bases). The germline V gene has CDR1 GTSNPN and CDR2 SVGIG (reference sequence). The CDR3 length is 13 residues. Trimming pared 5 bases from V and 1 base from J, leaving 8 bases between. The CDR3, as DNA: TGTGCCTGGCTCGGGGAGAACACCGGGGAGCTGTTTTTT. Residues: CAWLGENTGELFF.

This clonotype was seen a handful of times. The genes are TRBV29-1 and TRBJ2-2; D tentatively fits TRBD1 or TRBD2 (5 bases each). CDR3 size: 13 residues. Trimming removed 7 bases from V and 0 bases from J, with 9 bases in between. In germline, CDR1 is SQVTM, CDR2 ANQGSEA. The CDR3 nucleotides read TGCAGCGGGGGGATGGCGAACACCGGGGAGCTGTTTTTT. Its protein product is CSGGMANTGELFF.

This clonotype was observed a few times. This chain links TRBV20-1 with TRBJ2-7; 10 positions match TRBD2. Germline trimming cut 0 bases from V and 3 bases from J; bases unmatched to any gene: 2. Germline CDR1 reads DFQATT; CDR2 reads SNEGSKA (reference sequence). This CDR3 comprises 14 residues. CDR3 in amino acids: CSARDWTSGYEQYF. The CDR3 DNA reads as TGCAGTGCTAGAGATTGGACTAGCGGCTACGAGCAGTACTTC.

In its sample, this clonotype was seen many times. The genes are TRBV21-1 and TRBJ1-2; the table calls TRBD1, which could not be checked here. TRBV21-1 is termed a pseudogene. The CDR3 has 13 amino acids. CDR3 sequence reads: CASSAGGSAGYTF. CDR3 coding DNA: TGTGCCAGCAGCGCTGGGGGCAGCGCAGGCTACACCTTC.

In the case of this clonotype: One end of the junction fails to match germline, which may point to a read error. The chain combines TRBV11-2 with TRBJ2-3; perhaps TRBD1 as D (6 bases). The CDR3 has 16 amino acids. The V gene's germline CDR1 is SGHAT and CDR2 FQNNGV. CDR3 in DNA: TGTGCCAGCAGCTTAGGATGGGGCGGGTGGACAGCTACGCAGTATTTT. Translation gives CASSLGWGGWTATQYF.

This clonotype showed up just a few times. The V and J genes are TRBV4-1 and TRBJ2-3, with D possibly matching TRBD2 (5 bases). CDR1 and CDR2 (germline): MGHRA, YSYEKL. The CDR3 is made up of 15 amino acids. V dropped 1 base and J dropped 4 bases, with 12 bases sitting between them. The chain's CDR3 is CASSQGYSGADTQYF. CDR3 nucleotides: TGCGCCAGCAGCCAAGGTTACAGCGGTGCAGATACGCAGTATTTT.

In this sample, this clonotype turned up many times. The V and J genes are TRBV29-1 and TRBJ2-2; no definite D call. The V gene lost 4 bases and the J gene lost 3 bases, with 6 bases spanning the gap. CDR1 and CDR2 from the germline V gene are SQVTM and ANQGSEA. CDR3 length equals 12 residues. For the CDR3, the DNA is TGCAGCGTTGTTGTGGACACCGGGGAGCTGTTTTTT. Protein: CSVVVDTGELFF.

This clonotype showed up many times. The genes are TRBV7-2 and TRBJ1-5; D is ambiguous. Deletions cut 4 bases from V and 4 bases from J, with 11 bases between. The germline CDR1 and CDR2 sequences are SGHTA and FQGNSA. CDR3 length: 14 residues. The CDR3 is CASSSSDLNQPQHF. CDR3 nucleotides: TGTGCCAGCAGCTCCTCGGACCTGAATCAGCCCCAGCATTTT.

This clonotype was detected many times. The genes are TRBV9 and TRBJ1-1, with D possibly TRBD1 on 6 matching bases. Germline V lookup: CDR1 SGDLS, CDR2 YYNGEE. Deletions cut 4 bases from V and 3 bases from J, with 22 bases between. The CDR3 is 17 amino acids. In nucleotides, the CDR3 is TGTGCCAGCAGCCCCTTAGGAGCTCAGGGGTCCTACACTGAAGCTTTCTTT. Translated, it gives CASSPLGAQGSYTEAFF. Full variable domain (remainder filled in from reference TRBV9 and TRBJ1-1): DSGVTQTPKHLITATGQRVTLRCSPRSGDLSVYWYQQSLDQGLQFLIQYYNGEERAKGNILERFSAQQFPDLHSELNLSSLELGDSALYFCASSPLGAQGSYTEAFFGQGTRLTVV.

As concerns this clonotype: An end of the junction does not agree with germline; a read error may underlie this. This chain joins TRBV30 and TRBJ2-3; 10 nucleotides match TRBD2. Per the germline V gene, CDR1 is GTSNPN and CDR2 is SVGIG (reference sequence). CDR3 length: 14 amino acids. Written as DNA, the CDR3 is TGTGCCTGGGTATCTAGCGGGAGTCAAGATACGCAGAATTTT. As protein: CAWVSSGSQDTQNF.

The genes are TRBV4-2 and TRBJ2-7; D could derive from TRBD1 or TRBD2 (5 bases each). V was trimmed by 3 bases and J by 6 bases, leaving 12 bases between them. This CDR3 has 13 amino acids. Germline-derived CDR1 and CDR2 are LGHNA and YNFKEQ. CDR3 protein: CASSQYEGTEQYF. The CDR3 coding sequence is TGTGCCAGCAGCCAGTACGAGGGGACCGAGCAGTACTTC.

The CDR3 protein is CASSVAGREVNQPQHF. CDR3 DNA: TGTGCCAGCAGCGTAGCTGGCAGGGAGGTCAATCAGCCCCAGCATTTT. This chain uses TRBV9 with TRBJ1-5; possibly TRBD1 for D (5 bases). V lost 0 bases, J lost 3 bases, and 13 bases lay in between. Per germline, CDR1 SGDLS and CDR2 YYNGEE. The CDR3 totals 16 residues. Together with reference TRBV9 and TRBJ1-5, the CDR3 gives the full variable domain: DSGVTQTPKHLITATGQRVTLRCSPRSGDLSVYWYQQSLDQGLQFLIQYYNGEERAKGNILERFSAQQFPDLHSELNLSSLELGDSALYFCASSVAGREVNQPQHFGDGTRLSIL.

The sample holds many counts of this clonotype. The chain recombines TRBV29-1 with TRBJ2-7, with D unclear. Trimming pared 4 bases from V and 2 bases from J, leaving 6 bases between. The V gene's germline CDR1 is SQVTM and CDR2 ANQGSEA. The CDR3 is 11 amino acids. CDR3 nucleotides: TGCAGCGTTGCAGCAGCCTACGAGCAGTACTTC. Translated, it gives CSVAAAYEQYF.

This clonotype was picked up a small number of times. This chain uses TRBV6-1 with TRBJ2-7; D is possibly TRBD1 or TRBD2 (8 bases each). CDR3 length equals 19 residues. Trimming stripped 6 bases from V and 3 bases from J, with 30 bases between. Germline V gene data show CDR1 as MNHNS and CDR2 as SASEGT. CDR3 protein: CASSLRTGLVAGSIYEQYF. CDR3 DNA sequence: TGTGCCAGCAGCCTGAGGACAGGGTTGGTAGCGGGATCTATCTACGAGCAGTACTTC.

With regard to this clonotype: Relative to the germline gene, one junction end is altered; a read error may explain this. CDR3 sequence: CASGGPGVGNPIYF. As DNA, the CDR3 is TGTGCCAGCGGAGGGCCAGGGGTTGGAAACCCCATATATTTT. The J gene is TRBJ1-3, the V gene TRBV6-5, with a possible D match to TRBD1 (6 bases). Germline V gene data show CDR1 as MNHEY and CDR2 as SVGAGI. This CDR3 has 14 amino acids.

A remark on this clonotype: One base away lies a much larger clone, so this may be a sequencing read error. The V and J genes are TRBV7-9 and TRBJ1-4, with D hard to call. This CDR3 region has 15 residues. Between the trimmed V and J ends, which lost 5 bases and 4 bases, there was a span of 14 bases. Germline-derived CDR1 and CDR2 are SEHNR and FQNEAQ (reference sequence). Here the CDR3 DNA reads TGTGCCAGCAGCGTGCGCACGGATGATAATGAAAAACTGTTTTTT. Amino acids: CASSVRTDDNEKLFF.

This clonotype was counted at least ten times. CDR3 DNA sequence: TGTGCCAGCAGTTTTAACAGAGCGTATGGCTACACCTTC. Its translation is CASSFNRAYGYTF. The chain couples TRBV12-3 or TRBV12-4 to TRBJ1-2; D unclear. V was clipped by 3 bases and J by 5 bases, with 10 bases between them. This CDR3 has 13 amino acids.

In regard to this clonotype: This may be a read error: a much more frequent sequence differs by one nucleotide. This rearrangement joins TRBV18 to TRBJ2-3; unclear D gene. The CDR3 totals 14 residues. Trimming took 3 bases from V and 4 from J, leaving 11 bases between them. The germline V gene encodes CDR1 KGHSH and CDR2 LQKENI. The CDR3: CASSPATTADTQYF. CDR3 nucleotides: TGTGCCAGCTCACCCGCGACCACGGCAGATACGCAGTATTTT.

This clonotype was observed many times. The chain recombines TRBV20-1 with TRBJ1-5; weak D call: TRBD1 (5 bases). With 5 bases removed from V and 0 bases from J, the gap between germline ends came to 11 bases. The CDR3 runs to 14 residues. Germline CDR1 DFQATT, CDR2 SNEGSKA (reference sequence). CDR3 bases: TGCAGTGCTGGGGACCCTTATAGCAATCAGCCCCAGCATTTT. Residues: CSAGDPYSNQPQHF.

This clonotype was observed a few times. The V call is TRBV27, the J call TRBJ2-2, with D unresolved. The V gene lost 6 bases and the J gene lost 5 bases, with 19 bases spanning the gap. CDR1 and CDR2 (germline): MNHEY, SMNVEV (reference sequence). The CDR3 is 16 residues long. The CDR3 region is CASSLSSLWRTGELFF. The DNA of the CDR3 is TGTGCCAGCAGCCTCTCTAGTTTATGGAGAACCGGGGAGCTGTTTTTT.